The clone carrying this T cell receptor beta chain showed up many times. The antigen remains undetermined. The CDR3 is 10 residues long. V lost 5 bases to trimming and J lost 2 bases, with 0 bases between them. MiXCR was run by TCRdb on the 5' RACE reads, yielding one entry per CDR3 protein. The table includes about 70,000 distinct CDR3 sequences, approximately 3.3% detected once. The unsorted libraries were produced from 2 million PBMCs held at -80 C. The source of the sample is a study of neurological immune-mediated disorders. Study conclusions and caveats: HTLV-1-associated myelopathy displayed the greatest TCR clonal expansion, and multiple sclerosis exhibited the smallest, lower than that of healthy controls. A possible signature appeared as one related-CDR3 cluster, in which phylogenetic grouping placed the repertoires of 18 of 34 multiple sclerosis patients.

Sequencing was done on a sample of PBMCs. The clonotype comes from a woman aged 45-65 years with multiple sclerosis. The V and J genes are TRBV12-3 or TRBV12-4 and TRBJ2-5; unclear D gene. The CDR3 loop reads CASSQETQYF. The CDR3 DNA is TGTGCCAGCAGTCAAGAGACCCAGTACTTC.